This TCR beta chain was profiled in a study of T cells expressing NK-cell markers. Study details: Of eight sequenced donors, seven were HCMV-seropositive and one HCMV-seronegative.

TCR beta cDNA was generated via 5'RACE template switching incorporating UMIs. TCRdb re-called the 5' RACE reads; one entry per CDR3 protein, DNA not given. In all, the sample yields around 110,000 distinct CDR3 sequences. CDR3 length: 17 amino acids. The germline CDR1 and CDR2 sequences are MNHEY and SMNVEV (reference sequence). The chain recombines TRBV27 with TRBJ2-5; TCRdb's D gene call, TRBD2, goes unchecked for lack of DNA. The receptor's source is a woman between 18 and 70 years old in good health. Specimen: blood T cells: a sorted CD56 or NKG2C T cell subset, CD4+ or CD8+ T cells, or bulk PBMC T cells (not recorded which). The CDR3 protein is CASSLSIETGLQETQYF.